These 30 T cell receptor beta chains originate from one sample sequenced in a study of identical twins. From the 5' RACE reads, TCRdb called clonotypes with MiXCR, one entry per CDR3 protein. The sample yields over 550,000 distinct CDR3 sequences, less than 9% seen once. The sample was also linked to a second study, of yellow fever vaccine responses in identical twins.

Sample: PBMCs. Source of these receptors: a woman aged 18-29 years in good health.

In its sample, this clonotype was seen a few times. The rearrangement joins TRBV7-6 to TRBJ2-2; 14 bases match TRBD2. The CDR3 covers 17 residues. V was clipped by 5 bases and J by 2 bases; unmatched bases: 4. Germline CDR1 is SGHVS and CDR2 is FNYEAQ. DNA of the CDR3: TGTGCCAGCAGCCGGACTAGCGGGGGGACAAACACCGGGGAGCTGTTTTTT. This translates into CASSRTSGGTNTGELFF.

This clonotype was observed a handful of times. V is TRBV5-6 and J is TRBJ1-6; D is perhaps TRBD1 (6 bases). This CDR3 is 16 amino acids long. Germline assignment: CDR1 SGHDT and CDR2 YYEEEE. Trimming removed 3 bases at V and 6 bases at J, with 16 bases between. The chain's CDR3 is CASSSGPGQVNSPLHF. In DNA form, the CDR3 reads TGTGCCAGCAGCTCCGGACCGGGACAAGTTAATTCACCCCTCCACTTT.

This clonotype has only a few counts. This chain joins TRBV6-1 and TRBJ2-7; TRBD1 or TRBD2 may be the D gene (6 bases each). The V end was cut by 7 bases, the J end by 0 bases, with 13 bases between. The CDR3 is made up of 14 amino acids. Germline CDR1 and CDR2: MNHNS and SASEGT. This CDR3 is CASTPGGSSYEQYF. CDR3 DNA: TGTGCCAGCACCCCCGGGGGCAGCTCCTACGAGCAGTACTTC.

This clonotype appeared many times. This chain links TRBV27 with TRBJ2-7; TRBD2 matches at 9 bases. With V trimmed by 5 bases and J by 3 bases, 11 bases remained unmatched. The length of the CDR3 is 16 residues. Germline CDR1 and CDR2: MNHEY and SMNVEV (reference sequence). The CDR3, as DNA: TGTGCCAGCAGTATTCACCCGGGACTAGCTTTCTACGAGCAGTACTTC. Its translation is CASSIHPGLAFYEQYF.

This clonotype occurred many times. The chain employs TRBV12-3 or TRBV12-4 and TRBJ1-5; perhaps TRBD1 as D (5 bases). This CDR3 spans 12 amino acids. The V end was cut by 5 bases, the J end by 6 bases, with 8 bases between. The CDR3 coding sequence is TGTGCCAGCAGTATGGGACTTCAGCCCCAGCATTTT. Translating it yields CASSMGLQPQHF.

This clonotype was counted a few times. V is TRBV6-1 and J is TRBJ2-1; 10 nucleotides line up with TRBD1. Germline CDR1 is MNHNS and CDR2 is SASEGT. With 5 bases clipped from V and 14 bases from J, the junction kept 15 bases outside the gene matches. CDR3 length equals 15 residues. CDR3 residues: CASSIAGTGAPSEFF. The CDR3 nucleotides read TGTGCCAGCAGTATCGCCGGGACAGGGGCCCCTAGTGAGTTCTTC.

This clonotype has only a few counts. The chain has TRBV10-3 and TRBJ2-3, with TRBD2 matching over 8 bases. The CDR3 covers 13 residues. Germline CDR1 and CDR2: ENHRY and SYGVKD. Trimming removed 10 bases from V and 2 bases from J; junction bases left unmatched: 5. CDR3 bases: TGTGCCAGTACTAGCGGACACACAGATACGCAGTATTTT. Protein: CASTSGHTDTQYF.

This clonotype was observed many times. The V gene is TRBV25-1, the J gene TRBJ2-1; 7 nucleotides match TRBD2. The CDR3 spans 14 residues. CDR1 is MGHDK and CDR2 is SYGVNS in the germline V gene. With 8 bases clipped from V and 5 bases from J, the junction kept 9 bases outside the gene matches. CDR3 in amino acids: CASRSASGNNEQFF. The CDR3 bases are TGTGCCAGCCGGTCTGCTAGCGGCAACAATGAGCAGTTCTTC.

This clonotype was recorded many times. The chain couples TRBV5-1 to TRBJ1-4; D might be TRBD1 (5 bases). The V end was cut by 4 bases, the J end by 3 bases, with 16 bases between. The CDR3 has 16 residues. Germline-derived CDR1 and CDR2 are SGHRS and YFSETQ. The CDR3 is CASSATTGPANEKLFF. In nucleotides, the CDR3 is TGCGCCAGCAGCGCAACCACAGGACCGGCTAATGAAAAACTGTTTTTT.

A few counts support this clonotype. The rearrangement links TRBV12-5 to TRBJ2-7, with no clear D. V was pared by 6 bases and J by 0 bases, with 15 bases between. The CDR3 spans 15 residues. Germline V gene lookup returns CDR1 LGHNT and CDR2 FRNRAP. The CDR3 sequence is CASGYYSLSSYEQYV. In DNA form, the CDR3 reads TGTGCTAGTGGATACTACTCATTAAGCTCCTACGAGCAGTACGTC.

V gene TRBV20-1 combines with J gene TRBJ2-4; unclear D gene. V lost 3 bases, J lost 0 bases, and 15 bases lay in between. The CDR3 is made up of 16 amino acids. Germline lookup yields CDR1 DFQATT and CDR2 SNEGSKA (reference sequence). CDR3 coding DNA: TGCAGTGCTAGTTCCCAGGAAGATCTAGCCAAAAACATTCAGTACTTC. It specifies CSASSQEDLAKNIQYF.

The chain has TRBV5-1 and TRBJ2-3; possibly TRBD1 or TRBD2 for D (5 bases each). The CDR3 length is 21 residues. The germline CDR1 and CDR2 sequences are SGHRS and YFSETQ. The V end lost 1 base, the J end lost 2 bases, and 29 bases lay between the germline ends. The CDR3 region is CASSLSAQAGMGPAATDTQYF. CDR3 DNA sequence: TGCGCCAGCAGCTTGTCAGCACAGGCAGGGATGGGCCCAGCGGCCACAGATACGCAGTATTTT.

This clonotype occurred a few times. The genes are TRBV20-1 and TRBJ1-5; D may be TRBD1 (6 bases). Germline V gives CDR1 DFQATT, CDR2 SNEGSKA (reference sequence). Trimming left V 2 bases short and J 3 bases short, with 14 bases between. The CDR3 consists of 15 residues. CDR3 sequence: CSARLARTDNQPQHF. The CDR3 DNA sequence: TGCAGTGCTAGATTGGCGCGGACAGACAATCAGCCCCAGCATTTT.

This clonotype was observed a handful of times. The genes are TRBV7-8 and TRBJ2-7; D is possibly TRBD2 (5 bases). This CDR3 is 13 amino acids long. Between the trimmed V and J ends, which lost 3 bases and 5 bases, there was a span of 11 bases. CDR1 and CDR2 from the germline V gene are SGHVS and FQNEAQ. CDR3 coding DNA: TGTGCCAGCAGCTTCGGGGAGCGGAACGAGCAGTACTTC. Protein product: CASSFGERNEQYF.

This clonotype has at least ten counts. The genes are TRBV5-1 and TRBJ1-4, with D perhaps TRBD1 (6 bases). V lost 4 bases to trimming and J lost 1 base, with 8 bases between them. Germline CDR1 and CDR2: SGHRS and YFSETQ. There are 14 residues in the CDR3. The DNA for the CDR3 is TGCGCCAGCAGCACACAGGGAACTAATGAAAAACTGTTTTTT. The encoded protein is CASSTQGTNEKLFF.

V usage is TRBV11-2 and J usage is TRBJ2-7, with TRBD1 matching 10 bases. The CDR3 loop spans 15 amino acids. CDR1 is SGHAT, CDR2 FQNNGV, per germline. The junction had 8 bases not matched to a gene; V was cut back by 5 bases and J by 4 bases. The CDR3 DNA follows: TGTGCCAGCAGCCTCAGGGGGACAGGGGAATACGAGCAGTACGTC. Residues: CASSLRGTGEYEQYV.

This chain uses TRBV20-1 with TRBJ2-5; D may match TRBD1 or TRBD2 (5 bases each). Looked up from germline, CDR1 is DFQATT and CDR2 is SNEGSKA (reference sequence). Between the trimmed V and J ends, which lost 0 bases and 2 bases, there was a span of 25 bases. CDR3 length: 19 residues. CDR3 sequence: CSARDPFLPGSGRQETQYF. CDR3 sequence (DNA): TGCAGTGCTAGAGATCCATTCCTACCCGGCTCAGGGAGACAAGAGACCCAGTACTTC.

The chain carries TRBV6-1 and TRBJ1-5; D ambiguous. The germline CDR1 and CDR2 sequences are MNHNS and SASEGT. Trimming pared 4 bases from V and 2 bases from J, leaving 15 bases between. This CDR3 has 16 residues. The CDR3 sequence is CASSVSGADRNQPQHF. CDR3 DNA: TGTGCCAGCAGTGTGAGTGGTGCAGATCGCAATCAGCCCCAGCATTTT.

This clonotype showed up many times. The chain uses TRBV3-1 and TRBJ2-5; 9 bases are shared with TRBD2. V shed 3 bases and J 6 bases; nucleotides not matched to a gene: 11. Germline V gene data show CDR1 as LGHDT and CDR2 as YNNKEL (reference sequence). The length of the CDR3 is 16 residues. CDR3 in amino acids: CASSQGIQAGGKTQYF. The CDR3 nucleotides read TGTGCCAGCAGCCAGGGAATTCAAGCGGGGGGAAAGACCCAGTACTTC.

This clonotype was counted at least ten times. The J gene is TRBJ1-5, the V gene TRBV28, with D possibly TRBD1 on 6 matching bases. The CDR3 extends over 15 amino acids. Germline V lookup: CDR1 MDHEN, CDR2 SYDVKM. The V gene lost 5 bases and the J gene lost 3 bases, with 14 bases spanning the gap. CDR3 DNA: TGTGCCAGCAGTATCAGAAGGGGGGACAATCAGCCCCAGCATTTT. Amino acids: CASSIRRGDNQPQHF.

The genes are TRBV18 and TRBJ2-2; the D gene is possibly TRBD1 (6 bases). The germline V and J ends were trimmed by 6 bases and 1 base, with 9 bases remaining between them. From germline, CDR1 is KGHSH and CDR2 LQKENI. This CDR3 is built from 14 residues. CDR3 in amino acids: CASSRQENTGELFF. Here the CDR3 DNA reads TGTGCCAGCTCTCGACAGGAGAACACCGGGGAGCTGTTTTTT.

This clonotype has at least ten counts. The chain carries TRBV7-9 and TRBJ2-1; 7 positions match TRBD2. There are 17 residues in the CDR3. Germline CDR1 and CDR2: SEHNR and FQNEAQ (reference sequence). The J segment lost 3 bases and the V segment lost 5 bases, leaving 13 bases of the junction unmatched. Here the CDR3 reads CASSPKPKLADYNEQFF. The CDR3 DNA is TGTGCCAGCAGCCCCAAACCCAAGCTAGCGGACTACAATGAGCAGTTCTTC.

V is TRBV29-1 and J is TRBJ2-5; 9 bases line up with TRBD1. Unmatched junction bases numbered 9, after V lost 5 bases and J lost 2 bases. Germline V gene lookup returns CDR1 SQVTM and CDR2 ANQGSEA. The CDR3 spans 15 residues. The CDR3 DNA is TGCAGCGTTCTCTGGGACAGGGCAAAGCAAGAGACCCAGTACTTC. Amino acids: CSVLWDRAKQETQYF.

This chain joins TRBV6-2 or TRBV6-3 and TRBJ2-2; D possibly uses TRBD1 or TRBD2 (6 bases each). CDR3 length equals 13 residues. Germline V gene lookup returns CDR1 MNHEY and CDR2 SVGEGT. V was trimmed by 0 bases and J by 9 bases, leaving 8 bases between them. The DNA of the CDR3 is TGTGCCAGCAGTTACTCGGGGGGCCGGGAGCTGTTTTTT. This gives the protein CASSYSGGRELFF.

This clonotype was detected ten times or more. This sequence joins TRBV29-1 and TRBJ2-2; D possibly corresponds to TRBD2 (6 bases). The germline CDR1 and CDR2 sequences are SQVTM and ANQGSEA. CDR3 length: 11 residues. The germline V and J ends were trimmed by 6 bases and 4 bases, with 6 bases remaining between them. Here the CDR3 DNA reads TGCAGCGTGACTAGCACCGGGGAGCTGTTTTTT. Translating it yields CSVTSTGELFF.

This CDR3 is CASKASGQETQYF. The CDR3 nucleotides are TGTGCCAGCAAGGCTAGCGGACAAGAGACCCAGTACTTC. The rearrangement uses TRBV7-9 and TRBJ2-5; TRBD2 agrees at 7 bases. This CDR3 comprises 13 residues. The junction had 4 bases not matched to a gene; V was cut back by 7 bases and J by 2 bases. CDR1 is SEHNR and CDR2 is FQNEAQ in the germline V gene (reference sequence).

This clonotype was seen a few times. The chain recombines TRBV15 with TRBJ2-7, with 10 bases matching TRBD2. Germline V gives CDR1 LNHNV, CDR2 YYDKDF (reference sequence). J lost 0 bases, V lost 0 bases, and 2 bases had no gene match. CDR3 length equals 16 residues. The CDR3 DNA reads TGTGCCACCAGCAGAGACGGACTAGCGGACTCCTACGAGCAGTACTTC. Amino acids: CATSRDGLADSYEQYF. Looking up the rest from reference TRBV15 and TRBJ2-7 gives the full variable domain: DAMVIQNPRYQVTQFGKPVTLSCSQTLNHNVMYWYQQKSSQAPKLLFHYYDKDFNNEADTPDNFQSRRPNTSFCFLDIRSPGLGDTAMYLCATSRDGLADSYEQYFGPGTRLTVT.

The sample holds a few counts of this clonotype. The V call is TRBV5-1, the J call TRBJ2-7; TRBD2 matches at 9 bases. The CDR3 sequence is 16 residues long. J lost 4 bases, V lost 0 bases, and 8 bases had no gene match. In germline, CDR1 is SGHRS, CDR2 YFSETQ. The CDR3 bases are TGCGCCAGCAGCTTGGAAGCGTGGCGGGAGGGTTACGAGCAGTACTTC. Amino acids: CASSLEAWREGYEQYF.

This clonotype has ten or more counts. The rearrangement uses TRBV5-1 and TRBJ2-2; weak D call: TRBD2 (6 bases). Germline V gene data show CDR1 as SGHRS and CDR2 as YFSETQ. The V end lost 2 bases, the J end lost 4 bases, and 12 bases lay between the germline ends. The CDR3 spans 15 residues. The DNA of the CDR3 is TGCGCCAGCAGCTTTTCTCAGGGAGGCACCGGGGAGCTGTTTTTT. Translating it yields CASSFSQGGTGELFF.

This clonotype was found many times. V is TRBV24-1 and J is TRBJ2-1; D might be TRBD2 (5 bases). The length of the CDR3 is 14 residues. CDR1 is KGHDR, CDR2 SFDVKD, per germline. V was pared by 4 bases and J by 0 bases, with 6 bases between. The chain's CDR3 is CATSEGSSYNEQFF. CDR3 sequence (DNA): TGTGCCACCAGTGAGGGGAGCTCCTACAATGAGCAGTTCTTC.